This TCR beta chain was documented in a study of CD8 T cells in Susac syndrome. With random hexamers, roughly 0.45 to 1 ug RNA was reverse transcribed. One entry per CDR3 protein, called by TCRdb with MiXCR from the immunoSEQ multiplex PCR reads. The table lists 110,000 or so distinct CDR3 sequences, 90% to 98% of them singletons. Trimming removed 3 bases at V and 4 bases at J, with 10 bases between. The germline V gene encodes CDR1 DFQATT and CDR2 SNEGSKA (reference sequence). The CDR3 length is 13 residues. From blood CD8+ and CD4+ T cells, TCR beta sequences were generated. Healthy donors constituted the control group, matched for age and sex. Purification of the CD8+ and CD4+ T cells relied on negative isolation, and TEMRA cells underwent FACS enrichment. A remark on this clonotype: Antigen: not known.

Notes on the study in general: As the study acknowledged, the number of individuals in its TCR sequencing and HLA analysis was relatively small.

The source material was CD4+ T cells from PBMCs. V usage is TRBV20-1 and J usage is TRBJ1-5, with D maybe TRBD1 (6 bases). The TCR was taken from a human donor in good health. The CDR3 region has the DNA TGCAGTGCTAGGCTGGACAGTAATCAGCCCCAGCATTTT. Its protein is CSARLDSNQPQHF.